The 21 T cell receptor beta chains listed next were all sequenced from one sample in a study of T cell responses to AZD1222 COVID-19 vaccine. The protocol was immunoSEQ multiplex PCR, while the TCRdb copy is restricted to in-frame clones and leaves out a portion. The repertoire holds over 120,000 clones, with about nine tenths as singletons. The source was peripheral blood, collected on day 0 of AZD1222 vaccination. The origin of the receptors is an adult in good health.

The V call is TRBV6-5, the J call TRBJ1-2; 8 nucleotides line up with TRBD1. This CDR3 comprises 13 residues. V was pared by 6 bases and J by 6 bases, with 6 bases of the junction left unmatched. The germline V gene encodes CDR1 MNHEY and CDR2 SVGAGI. The CDR3 sequence: CASRPMTGDGYTF. CDR3 DNA: TGTGCCAGCAGGCCCATGACAGGGGATGGCTACACCTTC.

The chain couples TRBV11-3 to TRBJ2-2, with 11 positions matching TRBD2. J lost 5 bases, V lost 5 bases, and 4 bases had no gene match. This CDR3 comprises 15 residues. Looked up from germline, CDR1 is SGHNT and CDR2 is YENEEA. The CDR3 is CASSVSGGGTGELFF. The CDR3 DNA reads as TGTGCCAGCAGCGTTAGCGGGGGGGGAACCGGGGAGCTGTTTTTT.

This chain connects TRBV3-1 (or the pseudogene TRBV3-2) to TRBJ2-1; the match to TRBD1 covers 7 bases. The CDR3 totals 16 residues. J gave up 4 bases and V 2 bases, and 8 bases lay outside the gene matches. Germline CDR1 is LGHDT and CDR2 is YNNKEL (reference sequence). The CDR3 DNA sequence: TGTGCCAGCAGCCAATCTAAGCCAGGGGGTTACAATGAGCAGTTCTTC. It is translated as CASSQSKPGGYNEQFF.

The chain is built from TRBV27 and TRBJ1-4; the D gene is possibly TRBD1 (5 bases). Germline assignment: CDR1 MNHEY and CDR2 SMNVEV (reference sequence). The V end was cut by 10 bases, the J end by 1 base, with 13 bases between. This CDR3 contains 14 residues. The CDR3 DNA is TGTGCCACCCAAGGGGCTGGAACTAATGAAAAACTGTTTTTT. This encodes CATQGAGTNEKLFF.

V and J are TRBV15 and TRBJ1-2; TRBD1 aligns across 9 bases. Germline CDR1 reads LNHNV; CDR2 reads YYDKDF (reference sequence). The CDR3 contains 15 residues. Germline trimming cut 2 bases from V and 2 bases from J; bases unmatched to any gene: 3. The CDR3 here is CATSRRGTGNYGYTF. The CDR3 DNA is TGTGCCACCAGCAGACGGGGGACAGGGAACTATGGCTACACCTTC.

The V gene is TRBV7-9, the J gene TRBJ1-6, with 10 bases lining up with TRBD1. V shed 3 bases and J 9 bases; nucleotides not matched to a gene: 11. CDR1 and CDR2 (germline): SEHNR, FQNEAQ (reference sequence). CDR3 length equals 17 residues. The CDR3 bases are TGTGCCAGCAGCTTGATGATTCTTGGGACAGGGGTTTCACCCCTCCACTTT. The encoded protein is CASSLMILGTGVSPLHF.

The chain is built from TRBV28 and TRBJ1-4; D remains ambiguous. V was pared by 4 bases and J by 8 bases, with 14 bases between. Per the germline V gene, CDR1 is MDHEN and CDR2 is SYDVKM. The CDR3 spans 14 residues. The CDR3: CASSSGDFREKLFF. The CDR3 coding sequence is TGTGCCAGCAGTTCCGGGGATTTCCGGGAAAAACTGTTTTTT.

The chain combines TRBV6-5 with TRBJ2-7, with D perhaps being TRBD1 or TRBD2 (5 bases each). Germline V lookup: CDR1 MNHEY, CDR2 SVGAGI. V dropped 5 bases and J dropped 4 bases, with 12 bases sitting between them. The CDR3 is made up of 13 amino acids. The chain's CDR3 is CASSPGPNYEQYF. CDR3 coding DNA: TGTGCCAGCAGTCCGGGACCGAATTACGAGCAGTACTTC.

In this sample, this clone turned up a few times. V usage is TRBV19 and J usage is TRBJ1-5, with D possibly being TRBD1 (5 bases). V lost 1 base and J lost 0, with 10 bases in between. CDR1 and CDR2 from the germline V gene are LNHDA and SQIVND (reference sequence). The CDR3 is 16 amino acids. The CDR3 loop is CASSIVGTFSNQPQHF. CDR3 sequence (DNA): TGTGCCAGTAGTATAGTGGGGACTTTTAGCAATCAGCCCCAGCATTTT.

This chain's CDR3 is CASSYGREGSGNTIYF. The CDR3, as DNA: TGTGCCAGCAGTTACGGGCGGGAGGGCTCTGGAAACACCATATATTTT. This rearrangement joins TRBV6-5 to TRBJ1-3; D gene uncertain. The CDR3 extends over 16 amino acids. Germline V gene lookup returns CDR1 MNHEY and CDR2 SVGAGI. Trimming removed 2 bases from V and 0 bases from J, with 11 bases in between.

The V call is TRBV7-2, the J call TRBJ2-7; 7 nucleotides agree with TRBD1. This CDR3 comprises 18 residues. Trimming at V came to 1 base and at J to 2 bases, leaving 14 bases not matched to a gene. From germline, CDR1 is SGHTA and CDR2 FQGNSA. CDR3: CASSLGLLNPTGPYEQYF. The CDR3, as DNA: TGTGCCAGCAGCTTAGGACTCCTTAACCCGACAGGGCCCTACGAGCAGTACTTC.

This sequence joins TRBV18 and TRBJ1-6, with 7 bases lining up with TRBD1. The CDR3 sequence is 14 residues long. Per germline, CDR1 KGHSH and CDR2 LQKENI. The V segment lost 6 bases and the J segment 6 bases; nucleotides outside the gene matches: 5. The CDR3, as DNA: TGTGCCAGCTCCGAGACAGGGCTTAATTCACCCCTCCACTTT. It specifies CASSETGLNSPLHF. The complete variable domain, with remaining parts taken from reference TRBV18 and TRBJ1-6, reads NAGVMQNPRHLVRRRGQEARLRCSPMKGHSHVYWYRQLPEEGLKFMVYLQKENIIDESGMPKERFSAEFPKEGPSILRIQQVVRGDSAAYFCASSETGLNSPLHFGNGTRLTVT.

This clone was found a few times. J is TRBJ2-1 and V is TRBV19; 10 positions match TRBD2. Losses at the gene ends were 4 bases for V and 0 bases for J; bases not matched to a gene: 3. Germline assignment: CDR1 LNHDA and CDR2 SQIVND (reference sequence). This CDR3 has 16 residues. Written as DNA, the CDR3 is TGTGCCAGTAGTACCATAGCGGGAGGCTCCTACAATGAGCAGTTCTTC. This gives the protein CASSTIAGGSYNEQFF.

The gene calls are TRBV29-1 and TRBJ1-1, with D uncertain. The CDR3 extends over 13 amino acids. CDR1 and CDR2 (germline): SQVTM, ANQGSEA. The V gene lost 4 bases and the J gene lost 0 bases, with 9 bases spanning the gap. CDR3 residues: CSVVRRMNTEAFF. CDR3 coding DNA: TGCAGCGTTGTGAGGAGGATGAACACTGAAGCTTTCTTT.

This chain uses TRBV6-5 with TRBJ1-1; the D gene is possibly TRBD1 (6 bases). This CDR3 spans 14 amino acids. V lost 5 bases, J lost 1 base, and 11 bases lay in between. Germline lookup yields CDR1 MNHEY and CDR2 SVGAGI. The CDR3 nucleotides are TGTGCCAGCAGTCCCCCGACAGGGAACACTGAAGCTTTCTTT. Protein sequence: CASSPPTGNTEAFF.

The chain has TRBV7-2 and TRBJ1-4, with D hard to call. In germline, CDR1 is SGHTA, CDR2 FQGNSA. Between the trimmed V and J ends, which lost 1 base and 8 bases, there was a span of 8 bases. This CDR3 is built from 13 residues. The CDR3 DNA sequence: TGTGCCAGCAGCTTAGTACCCGGGGAAAAACTGTTTTTT. Residues: CASSLVPGEKLFF.

This clone has a single count. The chain links TRBV5-5 to TRBJ2-7; D not certain. This CDR3 contains 14 residues. The ends were cut back, 2 bases at V and 0 bases at J, with 9 bases in the middle. The germline V gene has CDR1 SGHKS and CDR2 YYEKEE (reference sequence). CDR3 sequence reads: CASSFTSYSYEQYF. DNA for the CDR3: TGTGCCAGCAGCTTTACAAGCTACTCCTACGAGCAGTACTTC.

The CDR3 coding sequence is TGCGCCAGCAGCGTGAGCGGGATCGGTGAGCAGTTCTTC. Protein product: CASSVSGIGEQFF. The genes are TRBV5-1 and TRBJ2-1; 7 bases match TRBD2. The junction had 7 bases not matched to a gene; V was cut back by 4 bases and J by 9 bases. Germline lookup yields CDR1 SGHRS and CDR2 YFSETQ. The CDR3 length is 13 residues.

This clone has a single count. The genes are TRBV7-9 and TRBJ1-5, with D unresolved. Germline CDR1 and CDR2: SEHNR and FQNEAQ (reference sequence). Trimming took 5 bases from V and 5 from J, leaving 16 bases between them. The CDR3 has 15 residues. CDR3 protein: CASSANFGVDQPQHF. The CDR3 nucleotides read TGTGCCAGCAGCGCCAACTTTGGGGTCGATCAGCCCCAGCATTTT.

CDR3 DNA: TGTGCCGTCCGTAGGGTAAGGAACACTGAAGCTTTCTTT. Translated, it gives CAVRRVRNTEAFF. The rearrangement links TRBV11-3 to TRBJ1-1; D call uncertain. Trimming took off 11 bases at V and 1 base at J, with 14 bases between the two ends. This CDR3 spans 13 amino acids. CDR1 and CDR2 from the germline V gene are SGHNT and YENEEA.

CDR3 residues: CASSPQWQGREAFF. DNA for the CDR3: TGTGCCAGCTCACCTCAATGGCAGGGGAGAGAAGCTTTCTTT. The gene calls are TRBV18 and TRBJ1-1, with D possibly being TRBD1 (6 bases). Looked up from germline, CDR1 is KGHSH and CDR2 is LQKENI. Trimming shortened V by 3 bases and J by 8 bases, and 16 bases separated the two germline ends. The CDR3 is 14 amino acids.